The 11 T cell receptor beta chains below come from one sample, sequenced in a study of blood T cell repertoires in COVID-19 (dated by TCRdb to between 2020 and 2021). Library prep was done by the immunoSEQ multiplex PCR assay. The immuneACCESS repertoire file appears here via TCRdb, limited to in-frame rearrangements. These files lack a portion of the clones; in checked studies, under half of the deficit traces to unresolved V genes, and the cause of the others is not known. In all, the sample holds over 140,000 clones, and nearly 80% of those were seen once. The biggest ten clones account for 2.5% to 3.5% of the sample. Sequenced: PBMCs or T cells enriched from blood (not recorded which). Source of these receptors: a woman in her 50s who had recovered from COVID-19.

By share, this clone ranks as medium-sized. The J gene is TRBJ2-2, the V gene TRBV10-2; D is perhaps TRBD2 (6 bases). CDR1 and CDR2 (germline): WSHSY, SAAADI. The CDR3 runs 17 residues. Trimming took off 4 bases at V and 4 bases at J, with 19 bases between the two ends. The CDR3 here is CASSVPRDSHPTGELFF. DNA for the CDR3: TGCGCCAGCAGTGTCCCCCGGGACTCGCACCCCACCGGGGAGCTGTTTTTT.

This chain connects TRBV19 to TRBJ1-2, with D perhaps matching TRBD1 (5 bases). Germline V gene data show CDR1 as LNHDA and CDR2 as SQIVND (reference sequence). The CDR3 contains 18 residues. Between the trimmed V and J ends, which lost 0 bases and 1 base, there was a span of 18 bases. CDR3 sequence: CASSIDHRSLSFNYGYTF. Here the CDR3 DNA reads TGTGCCAGTAGTATAGATCACAGGTCCCTCTCCTTTAACTATGGCTACACCTTC.

CDR3 loop: CSVLKASIHEQFF. The CDR3 region has the DNA TGCAGCGTTTTAAAGGCTAGCATCCATGAGCAGTTCTTC. The chain couples TRBV29-1 to TRBJ2-1; a possible D gene is TRBD2 (5 bases). V shed 5 bases and J shed 8 bases, with 16 bases lying between them. This CDR3 is 13 amino acids long. Germline V CDR1 and CDR2: SQVTM, ANQGSEA.

The V gene is TRBV6-5, the J gene TRBJ1-5; D is unresolved. V shed 2 bases and J shed 7 bases, with 9 bases lying between them. Germline V gene lookup returns CDR1 MNHEY and CDR2 SVGAGI. This CDR3 has 13 residues. CDR3 nucleotides: TGTGCCAGCAGTTACGGGAGTGGGCAGCCCCAGCATTTT. This sequence encodes CASSYGSGQPQHF.

The chain carries TRBV5-1 and TRBJ2-2; D is perhaps TRBD2 (6 bases). CDR1 and CDR2 from the germline V gene are SGHRS and YFSETQ. The CDR3 spans 17 residues. V was trimmed by 6 bases and J by 0 bases, leaving 18 bases between them. The DNA of the CDR3 is TGCGCCAGCACCCGGAGGGTAGCGGAACCGAACACCGGGGAGCTGTTTTTT. Amino acid sequence: CASTRRVAEPNTGELFF.

The chain employs TRBV12-3 or TRBV12-4 and TRBJ1-2; D remains ambiguous. This CDR3 spans 13 amino acids. V shed 2 bases and J shed 4 bases, with 8 bases lying between them. The CDR3 nucleotides read TGTGCCAGCAGTTTAAGCCCAGGCTATGGCTACACCTTC. Translation: CASSLSPGYGYTF.

A few counts support this clone. The chain joins TRBV4-1 to TRBJ1-6, with D tentatively TRBD1 (6 bases). Trimming took 3 bases from V and 7 from J, leaving 10 bases between them. The CDR3 totals 14 residues. From germline, CDR1 is MGHRA and CDR2 YSYEKL. The DNA of the CDR3 is TGCGCCAGCAGCCAGTATCAGGGGAATTCACCCCTCCACTTT. Protein: CASSQYQGNSPLHF.

The genes are TRBV29-1 and TRBJ1-2, with a tentative D call TRBD1 (6 bases). CDR3 length: 15 amino acids. Trimming removed 4 bases from V and 2 bases from J, with 17 bases in between. Germline CDR1 reads SQVTM; CDR2 reads ANQGSEA. The CDR3 reads CSVVGRPTGNYGYTF. The CDR3 DNA is TGCAGCGTTGTCGGGCGACCCACAGGGAACTATGGCTACACCTTC.

The chain couples TRBV6-2 or TRBV6-3 to TRBJ2-2; tentative D call: TRBD2 (6 bases). Germline V gene lookup returns CDR1 MNHEY and CDR2 SVGEGT. Deletions cut 0 bases from V and 3 bases from J, with 11 bases between. This CDR3 contains 16 residues. The CDR3 spells CASSYSTQRDTGELFF. DNA of the CDR3: TGTGCCAGCAGTTACTCGACCCAGCGGGACACCGGGGAGCTGTTTTTT.

This clone was detected many times. The chain has TRBV19 and TRBJ2-7; no reliable D call. The V end was cut by 5 bases, the J end by 0 bases, with 8 bases between. The length of the CDR3 is 13 residues. Germline CDR1 and CDR2: LNHDA and SQIVND (reference sequence). The CDR3 spells CASSEVSSYEQYF. DNA for the CDR3: TGTGCCAGTAGTGAGGTGAGCTCCTACGAGCAGTACTTC.

V is TRBV11-3 and J is TRBJ2-3; D is undetermined. Germline-derived CDR1 and CDR2 are SGHNT and YENEEA. The CDR3 is 13 amino acids. Between the trimmed V and J ends, which lost 8 bases and 3 bases, there was a span of 12 bases. CDR3 sequence (DNA): TGTGCCAGCGGGTGGAGTGTGACAGATACGCAGTATTTT. Translated, it gives CASGWSVTDTQYF. The entire variable domain, with the rest obtained from reference TRBV11-3 and TRBJ2-3, is as follows: EAGVVQSPRYKIIEKKQPVAFWCNPISGHNTLYWYLQNLGQGPELLIRYENEEAVDDSQLPKDRFSAERLKGVDSTLKIQPAELGDSAVYLCASGWSVTDTQYFGPGTRLTVL.